This TCR beta chain was sequenced during a study of blood T cell repertoires in COVID-19. Study at large: T cells, B-cell-depleted T cells, or PBMCs provided the cDNA or gDNA that served as material.

TCRdb's copy holds only in-frame clones and misses some; the assay was immunoSEQ multiplex PCR. The top ten hold approximately 1.8% of the sample, which has 150,000 to 180,000 clones, around 79% seen once. The germline gives CDR1 MNHEY, CDR2 SVGAGI. This CDR3 region has 12 residues. V lost 8 bases and J lost 7; bases outside the gene matches: 2. This clonotype was obtained from a man older than 75 with acute or convalescent COVID-19. Sequenced material: peripheral blood. The gene calls are TRBV6-5 and TRBJ1-6; 7 nucleotides agree with TRBD1. The CDR3 nucleotides are TGTGCCAGCGAGGGGGCCAATTCACCCCTCCACTTT. This gives the protein CASEGANSPLHF.